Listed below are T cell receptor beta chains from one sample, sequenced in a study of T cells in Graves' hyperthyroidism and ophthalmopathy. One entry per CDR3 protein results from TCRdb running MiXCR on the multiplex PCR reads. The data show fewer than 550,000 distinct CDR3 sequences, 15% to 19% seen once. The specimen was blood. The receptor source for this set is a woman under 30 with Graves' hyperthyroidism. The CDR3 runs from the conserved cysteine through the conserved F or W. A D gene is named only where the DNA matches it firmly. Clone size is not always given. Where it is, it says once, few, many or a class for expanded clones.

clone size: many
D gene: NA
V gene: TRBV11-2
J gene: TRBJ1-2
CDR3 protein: CASSLLGPGYTF
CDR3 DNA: TGTGCCAGCAGCTTATTGGGGCCTGGCTACACCTTC

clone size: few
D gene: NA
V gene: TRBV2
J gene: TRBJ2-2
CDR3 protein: CASRGTGTSAAGELFF
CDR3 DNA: TGTGCCAGCAGGGGGACCGGGACATCCGCGGCCGGGGAGCTGTTTTTT

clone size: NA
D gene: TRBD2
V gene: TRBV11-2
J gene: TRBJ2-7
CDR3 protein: CASRTTGGATYEQYF
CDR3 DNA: TGTGCCAGCAGGACGACGGGAGGCGCTACCTACGAGCAGTACTTC

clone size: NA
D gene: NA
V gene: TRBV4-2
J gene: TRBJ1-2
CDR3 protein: CASSQQGRYGYTF
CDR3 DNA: TGTGCCAGCAGCCAACAGGGCCGCTATGGCTACACCTTC

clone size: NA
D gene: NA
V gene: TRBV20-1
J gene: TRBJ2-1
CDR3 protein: CSARIQNEQFF
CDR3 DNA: TGCAGTGCTAGAATACAGAATGAGCAGTTCTTC

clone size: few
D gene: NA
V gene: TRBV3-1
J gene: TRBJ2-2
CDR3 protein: CASTERVNTGELFF
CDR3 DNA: TGCGCCAGCACCGAACGGGTCAACACCGGGGAGCTGTTTTTT

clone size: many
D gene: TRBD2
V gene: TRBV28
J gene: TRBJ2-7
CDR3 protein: CASSLWPRGRAGEQYF
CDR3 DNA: TGTGCCAGCAGTTTATGGCCTCGCGGGAGGGCGGGCGAGCAGTACTTC

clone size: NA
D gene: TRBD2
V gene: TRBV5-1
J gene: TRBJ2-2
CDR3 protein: CASSFLGLAALPNTGELFF
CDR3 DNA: TGCGCCAGCAGCTTTTTAGGACTAGCTGCCCTACCGAACACCGGGGAGCTGTTTTTT

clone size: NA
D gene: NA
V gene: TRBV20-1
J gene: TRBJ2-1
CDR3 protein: CSARRLGGKSSYNEQFF
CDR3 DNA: TGCAGTGCTAGGCGGCTTGGCGGGAAGAGCTCCTACAATGAGCAGTTCTTC

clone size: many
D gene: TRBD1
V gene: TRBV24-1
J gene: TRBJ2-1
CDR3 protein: CATSDLRTGSDEQFF
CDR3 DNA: TGTGCCACCAGTGACCTACGGACAGGGTCTGATGAGCAGTTCTTC

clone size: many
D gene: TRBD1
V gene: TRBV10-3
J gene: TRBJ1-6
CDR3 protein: CAISDLGQENSPLHF
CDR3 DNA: TGTGCCATCAGTGACCTGGGACAGGAGAATTCACCCCTCCACTTT

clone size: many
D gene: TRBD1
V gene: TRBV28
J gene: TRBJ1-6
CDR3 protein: CASSSTGGNSPLHF
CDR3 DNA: TGTGCCAGCAGTTCGACAGGGGGGAATTCACCCCTCCACTTT

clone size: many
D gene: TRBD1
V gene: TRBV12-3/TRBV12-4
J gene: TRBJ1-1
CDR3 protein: CASSTTGEAEAFF
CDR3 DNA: TGTGCCAGCAGTACGACAGGGGAGGCTGAAGCTTTCTTT

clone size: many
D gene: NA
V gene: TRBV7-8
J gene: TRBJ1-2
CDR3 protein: CASSERHDSRKDGYTF
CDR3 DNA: TGTGCCAGCAGCGAGCGGCATGACAGTAGAAAGGATGGCTACACCTTC

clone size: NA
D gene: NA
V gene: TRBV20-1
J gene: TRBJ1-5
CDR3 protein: CSATQGAGNQPQHF
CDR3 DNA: TGCAGTGCAACACAGGGAGCGGGGAATCAGCCCCAGCATTTT

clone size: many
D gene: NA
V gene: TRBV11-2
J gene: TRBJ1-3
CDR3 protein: CASSSLQRNTIYF
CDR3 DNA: TGTGCCAGCAGCTCCCTCCAGAGAAACACCATATATTTT

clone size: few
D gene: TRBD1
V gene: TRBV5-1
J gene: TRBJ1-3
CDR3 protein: CASSLEPGGGYTIYF
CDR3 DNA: TGCGCCAGCAGCTTGGAGCCAGGGGGCGGGTACACCATATATTTT

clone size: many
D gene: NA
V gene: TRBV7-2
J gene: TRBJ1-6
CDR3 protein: CASSSEGGSRSPLHF
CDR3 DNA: TGTGCCAGCAGCTCCGAGGGTGGATCCCGATCACCCCTCCACTTT

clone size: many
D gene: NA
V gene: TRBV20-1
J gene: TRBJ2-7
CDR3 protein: CSARSVRLPYEQYF
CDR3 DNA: TGCAGTGCTAGATCGGTCCGATTACCCTACGAGCAGTACTTC

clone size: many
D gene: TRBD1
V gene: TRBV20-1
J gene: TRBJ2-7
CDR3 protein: CSAKRQGPYEQYF
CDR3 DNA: TGCAGTGCTAAGCGACAGGGACCCTACGAGCAGTACTTC

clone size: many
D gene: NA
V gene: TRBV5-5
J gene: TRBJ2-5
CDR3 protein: CASSFPGKETQYF
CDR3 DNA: TGTGCCAGCAGCTTCCCAGGGAAGGAGACCCAGTACTTC

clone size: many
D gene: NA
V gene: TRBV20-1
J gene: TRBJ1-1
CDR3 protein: CSARTLGGRNTEAFF
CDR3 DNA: TGCAGTGCTAGAACTCTTGGGGGGCGCAACACTGAAGCTTTCTTT

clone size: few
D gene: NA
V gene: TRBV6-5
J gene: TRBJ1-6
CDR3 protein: CASSYGPQGSYNSPLHF
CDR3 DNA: TGTGCCAGCAGTTACGGGCCCCAGGGATCCTATAATTCACCCCTCCACTTT

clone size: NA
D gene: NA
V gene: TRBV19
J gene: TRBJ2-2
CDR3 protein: CASSWASNTGELFF
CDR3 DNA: TGTGCCAGTAGTTGGGCCTCGAACACCGGGGAGCTGTTTTTT